The 21 T cell receptor beta chains given below trace back to one sample, sequenced in a study of shared clonotypes between healthy human individuals. Assay: immunoSEQ multiplex PCR; the TCRdb copy retains only in-frame clones and omits some. This sample has roughly 500,000 clones, with approximately 95% found just once. Material: naive CD4+ T cells sorted from blood. Described subset: CD45RA+ positively selected. The receptors shown here come from a woman between 25 and 40 years old in good health.

The chain links TRBV18 to TRBJ1-1; 9 bases fit TRBD1. V shed 1 base and J 0 bases; nucleotides not matched to a gene: 3. The V gene's germline CDR1 is KGHSH and CDR2 LQKENI. This CDR3 contains 16 residues. The CDR3 here is CASSPRTGAMNTEAFF. The DNA for the CDR3 is TGTGCCAGCTCACCACGGACAGGGGCGATGAACACTGAAGCTTTCTTT. Based on the CDR3 plus reference TRBV18 and TRBJ1-1, the full variable domain is NAGVMQNPRHLVRRRGQEARLRCSPMKGHSHVYWYRQLPEEGLKFMVYLQKENIIDESGMPKERFSAEFPKEGPSILRIQQVVRGDSAAYFCASSPRTGAMNTEAFFGQGTRLTVV.

This clone came up a few times. Other nucleotide sequences in the sample specify the same CDR3. The J gene is TRBJ1-1, the V gene TRBV5-1; D is ambiguous. The CDR3 sequence is 13 residues long. Germline lookup yields CDR1 SGHRS and CDR2 YFSETQ. V lost 0 bases, J lost 0 bases, and 3 bases lay in between. The CDR3 loop is CASSLVVNTEAFF. Written as DNA, the CDR3 is TGCGCCAGCAGCTTGGTTGTGAACACTGAAGCTTTCTTT.

This chain connects TRBV2 to TRBJ2-1; no clear D gene. Per germline, CDR1 SNHLY and CDR2 FYNNEI. Trimming removed 11 bases from V and 2 bases from J, with 16 bases in between. The CDR3 covers 14 residues. CDR3 nucleotides: TGTGCCTGCATTGACGGGCTAGCCTACAATGAGCAGTTCTTC. It translates to CACIDGLAYNEQFF.

This clone was found once. Other DNA variants within this sample encode the same CDR3. The J gene is TRBJ2-7, the V gene TRBV7-9, with D uncertain. The CDR3 totals 12 residues. V was clipped by 1 base and J by 6 bases, with 7 bases between them. Germline CDR1 SEHNR, CDR2 FQNEAQ (reference sequence). The CDR3 region has the DNA TGTGCCAGCAGCTTAGAGGGCGGCGAGCAGTACTTC. Its translation is CASSLEGGEQYF. The entire variable domain, with the rest obtained from reference TRBV7-9 and TRBJ2-7, is as follows: DTGVSQNPRHKITKRGQNVTFRCDPISEHNRLYWYRQTLGQGPEFLTYFQNEAQLEKSRLLSDRFSAERPKGSFSTLEIQRTEQGDSAMYLCASSLEGGEQYFGPGTRLTVT.

The rearrangement uses TRBV5-5 and TRBJ2-7, with D unclear. Germline assignment: CDR1 SGHKS and CDR2 YYEKEE (reference sequence). The CDR3 has 15 residues. With 1 base removed from V and 2 bases from J, the gap between germline ends came to 13 bases. The CDR3 sequence: CASSLLGISPYEQYF. In nucleotides, the CDR3 is TGTGCCAGCAGCTTGCTGGGGATTAGCCCCTACGAGCAGTACTTC.

The chain joins TRBV7-9 to TRBJ2-1; 11 nucleotides line up with TRBD2. V shed 5 bases and J 5 bases; nucleotides not matched to a gene: 17. The CDR3 spans 19 residues. Per germline, CDR1 SEHNR and CDR2 FQNEAQ (reference sequence). The CDR3 nucleotides read TGTGCCAGCAGCCTCGGGACTAGCGGACAGATAGAGGCTCACAATGAGCAGTTCTTC. It yields the protein CASSLGTSGQIEAHNEQFF.

V usage is TRBV25-1 and J usage is TRBJ2-3; the match to TRBD2 covers 11 bases. CDR1 and CDR2 (germline): MGHDK, SYGVNS. This CDR3 region has 15 residues. V lost 8 bases, J lost 3 bases, and 7 bases stayed unmatched. The CDR3 here is CASAPTSGSTDTQYF. CDR3 DNA: TGTGCCAGCGCACCTACTAGCGGGAGTACAGATACGCAGTATTTT.

In regard to this clone: Other DNA sequences of this sample code for an identical CDR3. This chain links TRBV5-1 with TRBJ2-6; tentative D call: TRBD1 (6 bases). V dropped 2 bases and J dropped 2 bases, with 8 bases sitting between them. Germline CDR1 and CDR2: SGHRS and YFSETQ. The CDR3 is 15 amino acids. This CDR3 is CASSLSGAGANVLTF. CDR3 bases: TGCGCCAGCAGCTTATCAGGGGCTGGGGCCAACGTCCTGACTTTC.

The rearrangement links TRBV18 to TRBJ2-7; D is tentatively TRBD1 or TRBD2 (5 bases each). Germline assignment: CDR1 KGHSH and CDR2 LQKENI. CDR3 length equals 14 residues. V shed 4 bases and J shed 5 bases, with 15 bases lying between them. The CDR3, as DNA: TGTGCCAGCTCACGCGGACAAGAGGGCAACGAGCAGTACTTC. It is translated as CASSRGQEGNEQYF.

The V and J genes are TRBV6-6 and TRBJ1-1; 7 bases align to TRBD1. Germline V CDR1 and CDR2: MNHNY, SVGAGI (reference sequence). Trimming cost V 5 bases and J 1 base; bases outside gene matches: 7. The CDR3 contains 15 residues. The CDR3 reads CASSTSGTENTEAFF. In DNA form, the CDR3 reads TGTGCCAGCAGTACGTCCGGGACAGAGAACACTGAAGCTTTCTTT.

The sample holds one count of this clone. The J gene is TRBJ2-2, the V gene TRBV28, with a tentative D call TRBD1 (6 bases). Germline lookup yields CDR1 MDHEN and CDR2 SYDVKM. This CDR3 has 15 amino acids. Trimming shortened V by 6 bases and J by 0 bases, and 11 bases separated the two germline ends. This CDR3 reads CASRTGTPNTGELFF. The CDR3 coding sequence is TGTGCCAGCAGAACCGGGACACCGAACACCGGGGAGCTGTTTTTT.

This chain uses TRBV15 with TRBJ1-3; D uncertain. The V gene's germline CDR1 is LNHNV and CDR2 YYDKDF (reference sequence). The V end lost 0 bases, the J end lost 2 bases, and 2 bases lay between the germline ends. The CDR3 is 13 amino acids. CDR3 residues: CATSRDPGNTIYF. In DNA form, the CDR3 reads TGTGCCACCAGCAGAGACCCTGGAAACACCATATATTTT. Combining the CDR3 with reference TRBV15 and TRBJ1-3 gives the whole variable domain DAMVIQNPRYQVTQFGKPVTLSCSQTLNHNVMYWYQQKSSQAPKLLFHYYDKDFNNEADTPDNFQSRRPNTSFCFLDIRSPGLGDTAMYLCATSRDPGNTIYFGEGSWLTVV.

The chain carries TRBV4-1 and TRBJ2-1, with D possibly TRBD1 on 6 matching bases. Germline V gene lookup returns CDR1 MGHRA and CDR2 YSYEKL. Trimming left V 0 bases short and J 1 base short, with 13 bases between. The CDR3 is made up of 17 amino acids. The CDR3 DNA is TGCGCCAGCAGCCAAGATAGGACAGCGAGTTCCTACAATGAGCAGTTCTTC. Protein sequence: CASSQDRTASSYNEQFF.

The CDR3 loop is CASSLGQGESPLHF. The DNA of the CDR3 is TGTGCCAGCAGCTTGGGACAGGGGGAATCACCCCTCCACTTT. The chain combines TRBV5-4 with TRBJ1-6; 9 positions agree with TRBD1. CDR1 and CDR2 (germline): SGHNT, YYREEE (reference sequence). The CDR3 sequence is 14 residues long. J was trimmed by 10 bases and V by 0 bases; bases with no gene match: 2.

With regard to this clone: The sample contains more than one DNA sequence encoding this CDR3. The V call is TRBV28, the J call TRBJ2-5; TRBD2 matches at 7 bases. The J call may be wrong; the DNA end is better matched by TRBJ2-7. In germline, CDR1 is MDHEN, CDR2 SYDVKM. The length of the CDR3 is 13 residues. CDR3 DNA sequence: TGTGCCAGCAGTTTTGGCGGGAGCTACGAGCAGTACTTC. Translating gives CASSFGGSYEQYF.

The chain employs TRBV5-1 and TRBJ2-7; D is unclear. The CDR3 is made up of 14 amino acids. Germline V gives CDR1 SGHRS, CDR2 YFSETQ. V lost 0 bases and J 3 bases, leaving 10 bases between the germline ends. Written as DNA, the CDR3 is TGCGCCAGCAGCTTGGTTACGGAGCGCTACGAGCAGTACTTC. Protein product: CASSLVTERYEQYF.

The V gene is TRBV29-1, the J gene TRBJ1-2; the D is unclear. Between the trimmed V and J ends, which lost 7 bases and 4 bases, there was a span of 16 bases. CDR1 is SQVTM and CDR2 is ANQGSEA in the germline V gene. CDR3 size: 13 residues. The CDR3 DNA reads TGCAGCGGGGCGAGTGGCTTAGGCTATGGCTACACCTTC. Its protein product is CSGASGLGYGYTF.

The V and J genes are TRBV6-6 and TRBJ2-7; TRBD2 matches at 15 bases. V lost 6 bases and J lost 7; bases outside the gene matches: 7. This CDR3 is built from 15 residues. Per germline, CDR1 MNHNY and CDR2 SVGAGI (reference sequence). CDR3 DNA sequence: TGTGCCAGCAGACCCGGGACTAGCGGGAGGAAGGAGCAGTACTTC. It codes for CASRPGTSGRKEQYF.

The sample holds one count of this clone. The J gene is TRBJ2-2, the V gene TRBV9; weak D call: TRBD2 (5 bases). Trimming cost V 1 base and J 7 bases, with 23 bases left between them. The germline V gene encodes CDR1 SGDLS and CDR2 YYNGEE. The CDR3 extends over 18 amino acids. CDR3 residues: CASSVQLLATRGVGELFF. The CDR3 bases are TGTGCCAGCAGCGTACAGCTGCTAGCAACCCGTGGTGTCGGGGAGCTGTTTTTT. The variable domain in full, with the rest retrieved from reference TRBV9 and TRBJ2-2, is DSGVTQTPKHLITATGQRVTLRCSPRSGDLSVYWYQQSLDQGLQFLIQYYNGEERAKGNILERFSAQQFPDLHSELNLSSLELGDSALYFCASSVQLLATRGVGELFFGEGSRLTVL.

The chain combines TRBV7-8 with TRBJ2-7; 8 bases match TRBD2. This CDR3 contains 17 residues. Germline CDR1 and CDR2: SGHVS and FQNEAQ. With 1 base clipped from V and 0 bases from J, the junction kept 8 bases outside the gene matches. The DNA for the CDR3 is TGTGCCAGCAGCTTAGTCGGGAGGGCCCTCGGCTCCTACGAGCAGTACTTC. Translation gives CASSLVGRALGSYEQYF.

The CDR3 loop is CASSLFSSQTTEAFF. The CDR3 nucleotides read TGCGCCAGCAGCTTGTTTTCGAGCCAGACCACTGAAGCTTTCTTT. The chain combines TRBV5-1 with TRBJ1-1; D gene uncertain. The germline V gene has CDR1 SGHRS and CDR2 YFSETQ. Deletions cut 1 base from V and 4 bases from J, with 14 bases between. The CDR3 contains 15 residues.